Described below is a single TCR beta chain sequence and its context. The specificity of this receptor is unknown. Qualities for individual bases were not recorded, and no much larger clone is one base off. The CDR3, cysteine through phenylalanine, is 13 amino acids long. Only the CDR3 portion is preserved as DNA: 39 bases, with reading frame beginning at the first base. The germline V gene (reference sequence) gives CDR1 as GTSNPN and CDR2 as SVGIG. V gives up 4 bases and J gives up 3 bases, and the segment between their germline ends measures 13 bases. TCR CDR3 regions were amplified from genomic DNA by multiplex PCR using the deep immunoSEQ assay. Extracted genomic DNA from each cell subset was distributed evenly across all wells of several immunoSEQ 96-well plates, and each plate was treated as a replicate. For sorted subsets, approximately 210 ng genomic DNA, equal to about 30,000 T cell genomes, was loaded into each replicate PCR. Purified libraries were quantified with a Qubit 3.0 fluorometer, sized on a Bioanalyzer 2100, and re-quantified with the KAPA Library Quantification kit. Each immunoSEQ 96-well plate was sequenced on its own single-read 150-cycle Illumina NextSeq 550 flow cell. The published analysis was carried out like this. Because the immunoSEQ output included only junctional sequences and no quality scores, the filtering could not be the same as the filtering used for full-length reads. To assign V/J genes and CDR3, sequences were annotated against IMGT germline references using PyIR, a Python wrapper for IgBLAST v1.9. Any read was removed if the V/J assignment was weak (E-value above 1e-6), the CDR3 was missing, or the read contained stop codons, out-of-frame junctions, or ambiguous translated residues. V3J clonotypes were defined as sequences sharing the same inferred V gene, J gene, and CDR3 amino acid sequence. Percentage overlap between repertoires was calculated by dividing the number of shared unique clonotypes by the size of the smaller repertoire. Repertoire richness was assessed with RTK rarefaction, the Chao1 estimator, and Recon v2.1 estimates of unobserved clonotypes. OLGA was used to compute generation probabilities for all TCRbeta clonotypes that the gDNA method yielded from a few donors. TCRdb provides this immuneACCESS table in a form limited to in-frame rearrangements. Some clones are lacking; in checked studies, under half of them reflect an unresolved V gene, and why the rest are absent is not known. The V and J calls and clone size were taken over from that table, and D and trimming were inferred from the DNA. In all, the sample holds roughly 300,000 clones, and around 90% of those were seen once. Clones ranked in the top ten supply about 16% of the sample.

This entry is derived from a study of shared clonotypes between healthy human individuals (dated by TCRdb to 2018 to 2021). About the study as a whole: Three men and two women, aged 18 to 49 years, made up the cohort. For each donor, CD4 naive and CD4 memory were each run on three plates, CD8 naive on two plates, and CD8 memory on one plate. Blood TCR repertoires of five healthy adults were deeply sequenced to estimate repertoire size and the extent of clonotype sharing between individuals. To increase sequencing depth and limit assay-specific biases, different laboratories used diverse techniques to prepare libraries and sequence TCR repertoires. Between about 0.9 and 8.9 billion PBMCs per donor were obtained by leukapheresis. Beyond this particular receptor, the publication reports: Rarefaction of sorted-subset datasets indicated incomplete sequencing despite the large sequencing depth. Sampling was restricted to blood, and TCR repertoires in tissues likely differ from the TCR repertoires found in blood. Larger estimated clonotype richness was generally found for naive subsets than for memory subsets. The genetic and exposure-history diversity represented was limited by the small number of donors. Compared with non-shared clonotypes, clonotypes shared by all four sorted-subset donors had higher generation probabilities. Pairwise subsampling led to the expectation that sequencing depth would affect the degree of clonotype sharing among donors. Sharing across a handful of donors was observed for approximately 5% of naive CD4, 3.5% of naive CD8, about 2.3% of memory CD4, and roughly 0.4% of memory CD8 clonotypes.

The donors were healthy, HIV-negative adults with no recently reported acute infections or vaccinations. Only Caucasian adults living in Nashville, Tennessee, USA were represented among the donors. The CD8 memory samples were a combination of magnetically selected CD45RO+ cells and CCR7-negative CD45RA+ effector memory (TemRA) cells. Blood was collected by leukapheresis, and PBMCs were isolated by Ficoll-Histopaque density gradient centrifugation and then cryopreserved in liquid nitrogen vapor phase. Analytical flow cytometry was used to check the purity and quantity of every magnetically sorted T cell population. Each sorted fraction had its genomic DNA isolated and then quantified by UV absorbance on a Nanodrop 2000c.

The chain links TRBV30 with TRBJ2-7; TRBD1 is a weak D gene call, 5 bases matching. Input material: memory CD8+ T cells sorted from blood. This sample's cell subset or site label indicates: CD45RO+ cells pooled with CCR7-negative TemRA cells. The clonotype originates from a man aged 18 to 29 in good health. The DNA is TGTGCCTGGACCAACAGGCCCTTCTACGAGCAGTACTTC. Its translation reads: CAWTNRPFYEQYF.